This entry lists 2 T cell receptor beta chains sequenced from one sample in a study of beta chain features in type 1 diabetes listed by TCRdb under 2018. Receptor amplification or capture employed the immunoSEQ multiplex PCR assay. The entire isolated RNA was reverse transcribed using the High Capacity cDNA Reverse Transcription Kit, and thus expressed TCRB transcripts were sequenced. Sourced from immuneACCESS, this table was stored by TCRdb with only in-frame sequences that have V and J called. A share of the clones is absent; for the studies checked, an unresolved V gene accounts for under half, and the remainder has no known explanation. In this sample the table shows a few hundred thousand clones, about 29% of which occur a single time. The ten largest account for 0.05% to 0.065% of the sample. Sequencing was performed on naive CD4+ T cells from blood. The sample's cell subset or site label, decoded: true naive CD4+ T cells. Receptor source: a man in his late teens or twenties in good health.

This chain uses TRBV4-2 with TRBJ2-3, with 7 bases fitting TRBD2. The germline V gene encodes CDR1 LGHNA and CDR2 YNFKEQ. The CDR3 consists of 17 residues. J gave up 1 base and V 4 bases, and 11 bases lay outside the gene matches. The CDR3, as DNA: TGTGCCAGCAGCCTAGTTCGTGGGGAGGGCGGCACAGATACGCAGTATTTT. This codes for CASSLVRGEGGTDTQYF.

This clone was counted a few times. Here the CDR3 reads CASSQVAGRHYEQYF. The CDR3 DNA reads TGCGCCAGCAGCCAAGTAGCAGGGAGACATTACGAGCAGTACTTC. The chain combines TRBV4-1 with TRBJ2-7; D possibly uses TRBD1 or TRBD2 (5 bases each). V was pared by 1 base and J by 4 bases, with 14 bases between. Per germline, CDR1 MGHRA and CDR2 YSYEKL. The CDR3 covers 15 residues.